Below, 12 T cell receptor beta chains from the same sample are listed, as sequenced in a study of blood T cell repertoires in COVID-19. The table came from immunoSEQ multiplex PCR; TCRdb's copy has only in-frame clones and leaves some out. This sample has approximately 200,000 clones; roughly 80% occur once, and the top ten carry over 9.5%. Sequencing was performed on peripheral blood. All receptors derive from a woman of 80 years or more with COVID-19, enrolled during active disease.

This clone was seen a single time. The chain employs TRBV3-1 (or the pseudogene TRBV3-2) and TRBJ1-4, with D tentatively TRBD1 (5 bases). The V end lost 4 bases, the J end lost 2 bases, and 8 bases lay between the germline ends. CDR1 is LGHDT and CDR2 is YNNKEL in the germline V gene (reference sequence). The CDR3 length is 14 residues. CDR3 in DNA: TGTGCCAGCAGCCCAGGGAGGACTAATGAAAAACTGTTTTTT. It specifies CASSPGRTNEKLFF.

The V call is TRBV10-3, the J call TRBJ1-1; 9 bases agree with TRBD1. Germline values: CDR1 ENHRY, CDR2 SYGVKD. The CDR3 has 15 residues. The junction had 4 bases not matched to a gene; V was cut back by 0 bases and J by 5 bases. CDR3 in DNA: TGTGCCATCAGTGAGTCAACAGGGGGCGCGACTGAAGCTTTCTTT. This codes for CAISESTGGATEAFF.

The rearrangement uses TRBV3-1 (or the pseudogene TRBV3-2) and TRBJ2-3, with 10 bases aligning to TRBD2. The germline gives CDR1 LGHDT, CDR2 YNNKEL (reference sequence). This CDR3 is 16 amino acids long. Losses at the gene ends were 3 bases for V and 5 bases for J; bases not matched to a gene: 8. The CDR3 sequence: CASSQALAGAGDTQYF. The CDR3 DNA sequence: TGTGCCAGCAGCCAGGCTCTAGCGGGGGCGGGAGATACGCAGTATTTT.

This clone was detected only a few times. The chain employs TRBV14 and TRBJ1-2, with TRBD1 identical over 9 bases. V lost 4 bases and J lost 0; bases outside the gene matches: 12. The CDR3 runs to 18 residues. Germline CDR1 is SGHDN and CDR2 is FVKESK. CDR3 DNA sequence: TGTGCCAGCAGCCCCTTGCGACAGGGGGTAAAAACTAACTATGGCTACACCTTC. Its translation is CASSPLRQGVKTNYGYTF.

V usage is TRBV5-1 and J usage is TRBJ2-3; D is uncertain. V was trimmed by 2 bases and J by 6 bases, leaving 19 bases between them. CDR1 SGHRS and CDR2 YFSETQ come from the germline V gene. CDR3 length equals 16 residues. The CDR3 here is CASSFSPTRKADTQYF. DNA of the CDR3: TGCGCCAGCAGCTTTTCCCCCACCAGGAAGGCGGATACGCAGTATTTT.

The chain employs TRBV10-3 and TRBJ2-3; 7 bases agree with TRBD1. Unmatched junction bases numbered 7, after V lost 3 bases and J lost 4 bases. CDR1 and CDR2 from the germline V gene are ENHRY and SYGVKD. The length of the CDR3 is 15 residues. DNA for the CDR3: TGTGCCATCAGTGAACGACAGGGTAGCCCAGATACGCAGTATTTT. Translation gives CAISERQGSPDTQYF.

The chain employs TRBV7-9 and TRBJ1-5; 9 positions agree with TRBD1. The V and J ends lost 11 bases and 5 bases, in that order; junction bases with no gene match: 10. CDR3 length: 14 residues. From germline, CDR1 is SEHNR and CDR2 FQNEAQ (reference sequence). The CDR3 is CASSSGQGYQPQHF. The CDR3 DNA follows: TGTGCCTCCAGCTCGGGACAGGGCTATCAGCCCCAGCATTTT.

The chain combines TRBV4-2 with TRBJ1-4; D ambiguous. The CDR3 spans 16 residues. CDR1 LGHNA and CDR2 YNFKEQ come from the germline V gene. The ends were cut back, 1 base at V and 1 base at J, with 10 bases in the middle. CDR3 residues: CASSQGLAETNEKLFF. The CDR3 DNA reads TGTGCCAGCAGCCAAGGGCTGGCGGAAACTAATGAAAAACTGTTTTTT.

In DNA, the CDR3 is TGTGCCAGCTCACCACAGGGGGCTAATGAAAAACTGTTTTTT. Translating it yields CASSPQGANEKLFF. This chain uses TRBV18 with TRBJ1-4; maybe TRBD1 (6 bases). The germline V and J ends were trimmed by 1 base and 3 bases, with 6 bases remaining between them. The CDR3 is 14 amino acids. The germline V gene has CDR1 KGHSH and CDR2 LQKENI. Full variable domain (rest looked up from reference TRBV18 and TRBJ1-4): NAGVMQNPRHLVRRRGQEARLRCSPMKGHSHVYWYRQLPEEGLKFMVYLQKENIIDESGMPKERFSAEFPKEGPSILRIQQVVRGDSAAYFCASSPQGANEKLFFGSGTQLSVL.

V and J are TRBV19 and TRBJ1-4, with no clear D. CDR1 and CDR2 from the germline V gene are LNHDA and SQIVND (reference sequence). V lost 10 bases and J 17 bases, leaving 11 bases between the germline ends. The length of the CDR3 is 8 residues. The CDR3 nucleotides are TGTGCCACCCGAAGGAGTTTTTTT. Protein product: CATRRSFF. The variable domain in full, completed from reference TRBV19 and TRBJ1-4, reads DGGITQSPKYLFRKEGQNVTLSCEQNLNHDAMYWYRQDPGQGLRLIYYSQIVNDFQKGDIAEGYSVSREKKESFPLTVTSAQKNPTAFYLCATRRSFFGSGTQLSVL.

This sequence joins TRBV19 and TRBJ2-1; 10 positions agree with TRBD1. The J segment lost 3 bases and the V segment lost 4 bases, leaving 6 bases of the junction unmatched. The length of the CDR3 is 16 residues. The germline gives CDR1 LNHDA, CDR2 SQIVND (reference sequence). CDR3 sequence: CASSNPRTGGYNEQFF. The CDR3 DNA sequence: TGTGCCAGTAGTAACCCTAGGACAGGGGGCTACAATGAGCAGTTCTTC.

The chain uses TRBV12-3 or TRBV12-4 and TRBJ2-3; no firm D call. V gave up 6 bases and J gave up 0 bases, with 4 bases separating them. The CDR3 sequence is 12 residues long. CDR3 sequence reads: CASSRSTDTQYF. DNA of the CDR3: TGTGCCAGCAGCCGGAGCACAGATACGCAGTATTTT.